This T cell receptor beta chain was captured by sequencing in a study of CD4 T cells in relation to SARS-CoV-2 and coronaviruses. Whole-study findings and limits: Crossreactivity was assessed only for spike protein, not other viral proteins.

Germline V CDR1 and CDR2: SGHVS, FQNEAQ. With V trimmed by 1 base and J by 2 bases, 0 bases remained unmatched. The CDR3 is 15 amino acids. Comment on this clone: The antigen remains undetermined.

Before the COVID-19 pandemic, during about 2010-2018, CD4+ T cells were taken from unexposed donors. The cells were cultured for under 13 days before CD4+ T cells were isolated. Half the medium was replaced with IL-2 medium on days 3 and 7. Repertoires were generated with immunoSEQ multiplex PCR, while TCRdb's copy carries only in-frame clones and drops some. The sample includes about 18,000 clones, about 72% of them seen just once. Material for sequencing was CD4+ T cells from PBMCs, cultured in vitro. V and J are TRBV7-8 and TRBJ1-3; 9 bases agree with TRBD1. The receptor comes from a human donor in good health. The CDR3 protein is CASSLGTGAGNTIYF. The CDR3 DNA sequence: TGTGCCAGCAGCTTAGGGACAGGGGCTGGAAACACCATATATTTT. The whole variable domain, remainder taken from reference TRBV7-8 and TRBJ1-3, is GAGVSQSPRYKVAKRGQDVALRCDPISGHVSLFWYQQALGQGPEFLTYFQNEAQLDKSGLPSDRFFAERPEGSVSTLKIQRTQQEDSAVYLCASSLGTGAGNTIYFGEGSWLTVV.